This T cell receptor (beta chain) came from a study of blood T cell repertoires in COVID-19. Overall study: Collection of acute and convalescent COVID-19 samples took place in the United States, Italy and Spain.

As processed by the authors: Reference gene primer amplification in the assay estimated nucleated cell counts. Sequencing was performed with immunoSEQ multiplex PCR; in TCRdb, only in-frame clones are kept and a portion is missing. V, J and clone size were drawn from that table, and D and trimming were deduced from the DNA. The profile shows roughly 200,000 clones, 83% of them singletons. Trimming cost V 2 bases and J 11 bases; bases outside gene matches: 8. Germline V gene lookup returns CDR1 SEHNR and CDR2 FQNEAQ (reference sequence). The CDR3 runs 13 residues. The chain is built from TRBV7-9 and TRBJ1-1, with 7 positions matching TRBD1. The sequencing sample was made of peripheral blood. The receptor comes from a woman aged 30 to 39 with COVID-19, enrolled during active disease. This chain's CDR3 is CASSLQGTAAAFF. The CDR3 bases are TGTGCCAGCAGCTTACAAGGGACAGCCGCGGCTTTCTTT.